This TCR beta chain was sequenced for a study of T-cell memory formation after mild COVID-19. Overall study context: There were largely donor-specific TCR clusters.

Study-level points and caveats: Clones that contracted from day 15 to 85 were balanced CD4/CD8, while later expanders leaned CD4+.

The V gene's germline CDR1 is DFQATT and CDR2 SNEGSKA (reference sequence). V lost 0 bases to trimming and J lost 6 bases, with 15 bases between them. This CDR3 spans 14 amino acids. TCRdb recomputed calls from the 5' RACE reads with MiXCR, one row per CDR3 protein. This repertoire shows fewer than 150,000 distinct CDR3 sequences, approximately 6.2% found once; its top ten account for 2% to 2.5%. The sample holds many counts of this clonotype. What it binds is not known. The sequenced material came from PBMCs or a T cell subset sorted from them (not recorded which). The chain uses TRBV20-1 and TRBJ2-7; tentatively, D is TRBD1 (7 bases). The receptor was derived from an adult woman who had mild COVID-19 (a few samples of this study predate the infection). Cell type and time point are not known. DNA for the CDR3: TGCAGTGCTAGAGAGCCAGGGGGAGGCGGCGAGCAGTACTTC. It is translated as CSAREPGGGGEQYF.